The source of this TCR beta chain is a study of tumor-infiltrating lymphocytes in oesophageal squamous cell carcinoma. With regard to this clonotype: No conserved phenylalanine or tryptophan ends this CDR3, so it is likely a read error. It is unclear where the CDR3 begins or ends on the DNA, so no DNA is shown, and the CDR3 is as TCRdb lists it.

From germline, CDR1 is LNHDA and CDR2 SQIVND (reference sequence). The CDR3 is made up of 18 amino acids, end residues included. TCRdb itself ran the PCR reads through MiXCR, one entry per CDR3 protein. In the table there are about 18,000 distinct CDR3 sequences, 40% to 55% of which are singletons. The sequence was obtained from a female donor with esophageal squamous cell carcinoma. The sample was blood. The chain links TRBV19 to TRBJ2-7; no DNA check was done on the table's D call, TRBD1. CDR3 in amino acids: CASSQFFGQTNYGYTFGS.